Each of the 16 T cell receptor beta chains below was sequenced from the same sample in a study of blood T cell repertoires in COVID-19. The protocol was immunoSEQ multiplex PCR, while the TCRdb copy is restricted to in-frame clones and leaves out a portion. The sample carries 400,000 to 500,000 clones, 86% recorded once. Material for sequencing was peripheral blood. The receptors were gathered from a woman between 25 and 40 years old with active or convalescent COVID-19.

A single count supports this clone. The chain joins TRBV29-1 to TRBJ2-2; the D gene is possibly TRBD2 (5 bases). CDR3 length: 14 amino acids. Trimming pared 7 bases from V and 4 bases from J, leaving 16 bases between. Germline-derived CDR1 and CDR2 are SQVTM and ANQGSEA. The CDR3 reads CSGRGGVGTGELFF. The CDR3 DNA sequence: TGCAGCGGCCGGGGTGGGGTTGGCACCGGGGAGCTGTTTTTT.

The chain couples TRBV6-6 to TRBJ1-4, with TRBD1 identical over 7 bases. The CDR3 has 14 amino acids. The V gene's germline CDR1 is MNHNY and CDR2 SVGAGI (reference sequence). V lost 4 bases to trimming and J lost 6 bases; unmatched junction nucleotides: 5. The DNA for the CDR3 is TGTGCCAGCAGTTTCCGGGACAGAGATGAAAAACTGTTTTTT. It is translated as CASSFRDRDEKLFF.

The chain carries TRBV24-1 and TRBJ2-2, with 10 bases identical to TRBD1. This CDR3 has 17 amino acids. Germline loops: CDR1 KGHDR, CDR2 SFDVKD. The trim removed 9 bases at V and 6 bases at J, leaving 15 bases unmatched. The CDR3 coding sequence is TGTGCCACCGTAGACAGGGGGCGAAGTAAAGACGCCGGGGAGCTGTTTTTT. Its translation: CATVDRGRSKDAGELFF.

V and J are TRBV2 and TRBJ1-1, with a weak D call TRBD1 (5 bases). The CDR3 is made up of 14 amino acids. Trimming cost V 2 bases and J 1 base, with 8 bases left between them. Germline-derived CDR1 and CDR2 are SNHLY and FYNNEI. Here the CDR3 reads CASSEQGSNTEAFF. As DNA, the CDR3 is TGTGCCAGCAGTGAACAGGGTTCGAACACTGAAGCTTTCTTT. Drawing the rest from reference TRBV2 and TRBJ1-1, the complete variable domain is EPEVTQTPSHQVTQMGQEVILRCVPISNHLYFYWYRQILGQKVEFLVSFYNNEISEKSEIFDDQFSVERPDGSNFTLKIRSTKLEDSAMYFCASSEQGSNTEAFFGQGTRLTVV.

J is TRBJ2-2 and V is TRBV3-1 (or the pseudogene TRBV3-2); D perhaps matches TRBD1 (6 bases). V gave up 4 bases and J gave up 6 bases, with 9 bases separating them. Germline lookup yields CDR1 LGHDT and CDR2 YNNKEL (reference sequence). This CDR3 is 13 amino acids long. The CDR3 sequence is CASSLEGAGELFF. DNA of the CDR3: TGTGCCAGCAGCCTTGAGGGGGCCGGGGAGCTGTTTTTT.

The chain recombines TRBV2 with TRBJ1-2, with D possibly matching TRBD1 (6 bases). The CDR3 totals 14 residues. The V end was cut by 4 bases, the J end by 7 bases, with 16 bases between. In germline, CDR1 is SNHLY, CDR2 FYNNEI. In DNA form, the CDR3 reads TGTGCCAGCAGTGGGACAGAATTAGTCTTTGGCTACACCTTC. Its translation is CASSGTELVFGYTF.

This clone was picked up one time. The chain joins TRBV7-9 to TRBJ2-5; the match to TRBD2 covers 8 bases. The germline CDR1 and CDR2 sequences are SEHNR and FQNEAQ (reference sequence). The J segment lost 2 bases and the V segment lost 2 bases, leaving 7 bases of the junction unmatched. The CDR3 length is 16 residues. CDR3 in amino acids: CASSLFPSGLQETQYF. The CDR3 bases are TGTGCCAGCAGCTTATTCCCTAGCGGGCTACAAGAGACCCAGTACTTC.

The genes are TRBV6-5 and TRBJ1-1; D not resolved. The V gene's germline CDR1 is MNHEY and CDR2 SVGAGI. V shed 7 bases and J shed 3 bases, with 12 bases lying between them. The CDR3 loop spans 13 amino acids. The DNA for the CDR3 is TGTGCCAGCACCCAGGTATTACACACTGAAGCTTTCTTT. This gives the protein CASTQVLHTEAFF.

This sequence joins TRBV6-1 and TRBJ2-3; the D is unclear. Looked up from germline, CDR1 is MNHNS and CDR2 is SASEGT. V shed 0 bases and J shed 0 bases, with 7 bases lying between them. This CDR3 is 15 amino acids long. This CDR3 is CASSEAHTSTDTQYF. CDR3 DNA sequence: TGTGCCAGCAGTGAAGCCCATACTAGCACAGATACGCAGTATTTT.

The rearrangement links TRBV15 to TRBJ1-6; no clear D. Per germline, CDR1 LNHNV and CDR2 YYDKDF (reference sequence). The CDR3 runs 12 residues. V was pared by 6 bases and J by 7 bases, with 7 bases between. The CDR3 region has the DNA TGTGCCACCAGTATGGAGAATTCACCCCTCCACTTT. This sequence encodes CATSMENSPLHF.

The chain carries TRBV11-2 and TRBJ2-1, with 8 positions matching TRBD1. J was trimmed by 0 bases and V by 5 bases; bases with no gene match: 3. The CDR3 covers 15 residues. Germline V gene sequence: CDR1 SGHAT, CDR2 FQNNGV. The CDR3 here is CASSRTGSSYNEQFF. CDR3 coding DNA: TGTGCCAGCAGCAGGACAGGGAGCTCCTACAATGAGCAGTTCTTC.

The chain combines TRBV30 with TRBJ1-6, with TRBD1 identical over 8 bases. This CDR3 region has 14 residues. Germline trimming cut 1 base from V and 7 bases from J; bases unmatched to any gene: 3. The germline gives CDR1 GTSNPN, CDR2 SVGIG (reference sequence). The chain's CDR3 is CAWSGRGRNSPLHF. The CDR3 region has the DNA TGTGCCTGGAGTGGCAGGGGGCGGAATTCACCCCTCCACTTT.

The genes are TRBV4-1 and TRBJ1-6; 10 bases align to TRBD1. The V gene end was trimmed by 0 bases and the J gene end by 5 bases; junction bases not matched to a gene: 7. The germline V gene encodes CDR1 MGHRA and CDR2 YSYEKL. The CDR3 is 18 residues long. The CDR3 coding sequence is TGCGCCAGCAGCCAAGACGCAGGGACAGGGGCAAATAATTCACCCCTCCACTTT. Its translation: CASSQDAGTGANNSPLHF.

V usage is TRBV6-5 and J usage is TRBJ1-2; D perhaps matches TRBD1 (5 bases). The CDR3 has 12 amino acids. Germline CDR1 and CDR2: MNHEY and SVGAGI. The V end was cut by 6 bases, the J end by 5 bases, with 10 bases between. The CDR3 DNA sequence: TGTGCCAGCAGGGGGGGGTGGTATGGCTACACCTTC. This translates into CASRGGWYGYTF.

This clone appeared a single time. The chain is built from TRBV6-5 and TRBJ2-7; 9 nucleotides agree with TRBD2. The CDR3 covers 15 residues. With 5 bases clipped from V and 6 bases from J, the junction kept 11 bases outside the gene matches. Germline CDR1 reads MNHEY; CDR2 reads SVGAGI. The CDR3 sequence: CASSPHLAGAGEQYF. In DNA, the CDR3 is TGTGCCAGCAGTCCCCACTTAGCGGGAGCGGGCGAGCAGTACTTC.

V is TRBV5-1 and J is TRBJ1-1; the D gene is possibly TRBD1 (6 bases). The V end was cut by 0 bases, the J end by 9 bases, with 12 bases between. Germline V gives CDR1 SGHRS, CDR2 YFSETQ. The CDR3 is 13 residues long. CDR3 sequence: CASSLAVQGKAFF. The CDR3 bases are TGCGCCAGCAGCTTGGCCGTCCAGGGGAAAGCTTTCTTT.